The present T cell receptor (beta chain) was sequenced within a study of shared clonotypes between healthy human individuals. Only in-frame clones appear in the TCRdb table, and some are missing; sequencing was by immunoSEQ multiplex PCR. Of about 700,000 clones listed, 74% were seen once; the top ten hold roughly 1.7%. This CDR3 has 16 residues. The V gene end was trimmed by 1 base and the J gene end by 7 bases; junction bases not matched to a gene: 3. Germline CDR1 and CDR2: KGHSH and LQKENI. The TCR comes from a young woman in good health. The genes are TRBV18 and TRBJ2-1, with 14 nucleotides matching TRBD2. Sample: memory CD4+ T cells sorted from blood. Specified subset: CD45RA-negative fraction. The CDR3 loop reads CASSPLGLAGENEQFF. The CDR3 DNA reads TGTGCCAGCTCACCACTGGGACTAGCGGGAGAGAATGAGCAGTTCTTC.